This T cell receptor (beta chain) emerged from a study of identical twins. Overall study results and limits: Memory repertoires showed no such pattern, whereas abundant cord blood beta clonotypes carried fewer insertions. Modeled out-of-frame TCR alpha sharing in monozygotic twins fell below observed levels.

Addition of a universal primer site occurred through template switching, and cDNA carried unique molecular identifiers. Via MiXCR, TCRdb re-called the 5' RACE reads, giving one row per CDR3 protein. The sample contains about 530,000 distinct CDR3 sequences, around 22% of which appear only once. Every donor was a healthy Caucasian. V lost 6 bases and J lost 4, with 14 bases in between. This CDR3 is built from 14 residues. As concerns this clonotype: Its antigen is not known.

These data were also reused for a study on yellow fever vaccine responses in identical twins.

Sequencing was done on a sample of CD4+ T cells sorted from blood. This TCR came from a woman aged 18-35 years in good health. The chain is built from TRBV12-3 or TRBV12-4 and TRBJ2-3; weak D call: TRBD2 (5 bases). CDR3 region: CASRLSPGADTQYF. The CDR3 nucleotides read TGTGCCAGCAGACTCAGCCCCGGGGCAGATACGCAGTATTTT.